This entry concerns a single T cell receptor (beta chain). Its antigen remains unknown. This entry belongs to a study of beta chain features in type 1 diabetes. Broader study findings: Cells that show high TCR expression could be over-represented by cDNA sequencing.

Germline V lookup: CDR1 MGHDK, CDR2 SYGVNS. This CDR3 is 16 amino acids long. V was shortened by 6 bases and J by 7 bases, with 19 bases between the two germline ends. Expressed TCRB transcripts were sequenced after all isolated RNA was converted to cDNA. Mean read depth for naive, central memory and regulatory T cell samples was a few million reads. Sequenced by immunoSEQ multiplex PCR; TCRdb stores in-frame clones only, minus some. The sample contains 200,000 to 250,000 clones, more than 9% of which appear only once. A single heparinised blood sample, averaging around 0.11 L, was obtained per donor. CD4+ naive, central memory, regulatory and stem cell-like memory subsets were isolated by sorting on CD45RO/CCR7/CD25/CD127/CD95/CD27.

The specimen was naive CD4+ T cells from blood. This clonotype was sampled from a woman in her late teens or twenties in good health. The J gene is TRBJ1-6, the V gene TRBV25-1; tentatively, D is TRBD1 (5 bases). The CDR3 bases are TGTGCCAGCAGCGCCCTGGGGGGAATGAGGAATTCACCCCTCCACTTT. This gives the protein CASSALGGMRNSPLHF.